The TCR beta chain described here comes from a study of beta chain features in type 1 diabetes. Findings of the study overall: The study found that naive, central memory and Treg TCRB repertoires appeared more similar in patients than in healthy donors. Among all four CD4+ subsets, Type 1 diabetes patients had TCRB CDR3s that were moderately but significantly shorter. Whether TCRB rearrangement is influenced by HLA type was left unresolved in this analysis.

The CDR3 is 12 residues long. CDR1 is SGDLS and CDR2 is YYNGEE in the germline V gene. V shed 4 bases and J shed 0 bases, with 5 bases lying between them. Every single donor gave one heparinised blood draw, and these averaged around 0.12 L. Isolation of CD4+ naive, central memory, regulatory and stem cell-like memory cells was achieved by sorting via CD45RO/CCR7/CD25/CD127/CD95/CD27. Every bit of the isolated RNA underwent reverse transcription, so sequencing read expressed TCRB transcripts. Some clones are missing from TCRdb's copy, which holds only in-frame ones; the method was immunoSEQ multiplex PCR. The data contain tens of thousands of clones, about 47% of them seen just once; the ten biggest clones take up roughly 2.6%. This clone was seen a handful of times. Its antigen is undetermined.

The rearrangement joins TRBV9 to TRBJ2-7, with D perhaps matching TRBD2 (5 bases). The specimen sequenced was Tregs from blood. The TCR was taken from a woman in her thirties or forties with type 1 diabetes. CDR3 in DNA: TGTGCCAGCAGCCGGGACTCCTACGAGCAGTACTTC. This translates into CASSRDSYEQYF.